This T cell receptor (beta chain) was identified in a study of CD8+CD57+ T cells in acquired aplastic anemia. Genomic DNA provided the template from which TCR beta VDJ and CDR3 profiles were obtained. TCRdb reanalysed the reads using MiXCR and keeps one entry per CDR3 protein. The sample records about 110,000 distinct CDR3 sequences, around 49% being singletons. This clonotype occurred many times. From germline, CDR1 is MNHEY and CDR2 SMNVEV (reference sequence). The CDR3 contains 13 residues. V gave up 2 bases and J gave up 2 bases; unmatched junction bases: 0. The TCR was taken from a human donor in good health, serving as a control. The specimen was sorted CD4+, CD8+, or CD8+CD57+ T cells (not recorded which) from PBMCs. The chain has TRBV27 and TRBJ2-7; TRBD2 matches 7 bases. The CDR3 DNA follows: TGTGCCAGCAGTTTAGGGACTACCTACGAGCAGTACTTC. This encodes CASSLGTTYEQYF.